The entry below gives a single T cell receptor (beta chain) sequence along with its context. This entry belongs to a study of T cells in pancreatic ductal adenocarcinoma. Profiled with immunoSEQ multiplex PCR; TCRdb holds only in-frame clones, not every one. The sample holds roughly 500 clones, around 87% seen once. Surgery without prior neoadjuvant therapy was the treatment of the selected pancreatic ductal adenocarcinoma patients. The CDR3 runs to 11 residues. Germline loops: CDR1 DFQATT, CDR2 SNEGSKA (reference sequence). The origin of this receptor is a human donor with pancreatic ductal adenocarcinoma. The donor label of this sample is uncertain. Sequenced sample: pancreatic tumor tissue. The rearrangement links TRBV20-1 to TRBJ2-1, with 8 bases that match TRBD1. CDR3 region: CTSGGHNEQFF. The CDR3 DNA is TGCACCTCAGGGGGCCACAATGAGCAGTTCTTC.